The TCR beta chain under discussion was sequenced for a study of blood T cells in healthy people across ages. General study results and limits: Higher diversity, along with more naive CD4+ cells, distinguished long-lived donors from aged donors. Changes seen in expanded clonotypes were possibly confounded by donor CMV status left unknown. Observed TCR beta diversity per million T cells went down as age went up. This fall followed a roughly linear course with age.

Germline CDR1 and CDR2: MNHEY and SVGEGT. This CDR3 comprises 13 residues. V lost 2 bases and J lost 4, with 6 bases in between. This clonotype was picked up many times. Its specificity is unknown. A second about 6 to 12 cycle PCR used barcoded and J-beta primers. Every cDNA was tagged by a template-switch adaptor with 12 random nucleotides. One entry per CDR3 protein, called by TCRdb with MiXCR from the 5' RACE reads. The table shows some 690,000 distinct CDR3 sequences, with approximately 21% occurring only once. The material sequenced was blood. The chain carries TRBV6-2 or TRBV6-3 and TRBJ2-1; TRBD1 is a possible D gene (5 bases). The TCR sequence derives from a man aged 65 to 79 in good health. The CDR3 nucleotides are TGTGCCAGCAGTTACGACAGTTACAATGAGCAGTTCTTC. Amino acids: CASSYDSYNEQFF.